Described below is a single T cell receptor beta chain sequence and its context. It lacks a known antigen. No base quality information exists; no much larger clone differs at one position. This sample was taken from a study of cytomegalovirus exposure and HLA in healthy donors (dated by TCRdb to about 2017). For the study in its entirety: In an earlier analysis of approximately 500 of the donors, less than 350 Gb of sequence data and some 100 million unique TCR beta sequences from 180 million or so T cells were reported. Every repertoire in the discovery cohort had been generated on one and the same sequencing platform. A later analysis re-analyzed previously published TCR beta repertoires from 650 to 800 donors and added high-resolution HLA genotyping to study TCR occurrence patterns. Of the 398 genotyped donors, approximately 80% fell in the genetic ancestry cluster associated with self-reported Caucasian donors. In a later genetic analysis, genome-wide SNP genotypes for about three fifths of the roughly 670 donors were used, and that subset was treated as a discovery cohort. In the later analysis, no new phenotypic data were used to find candidate immune exposures; instead, reliance was placed on TCR beta sequences and their occurrence across donors. Donor age, sex, ethnicity and CMV serostatus were collected together with the repertoire data. An early release that covered approximately 600 HLA-typed donors contained approximately 320 gigabases of sequencing data and 85 million to 100 million unique TCR sequences. The study combined high-throughput TCR immunosequencing, statistical association of individual TCRs with disease status, and machine learning to predict cytomegalovirus infection status. A separate validation cohort of about 110 different subjects was used in addition to the 666-subject first cohort. Five DR-DQ haplotypes were handled as single units for association and clustering, since linkage in the cohort was strong. The aim of the study was to test whether cataloging public T cell receptors could identify signatures of past pathogen exposure. In an earlier analysis of 587 of the donors, high-throughput TCR beta sequencing was used to judge whether each TCR beta V gene segment behaved as functional or pseudogenic. Using immunosequencing, the study profiled T cell repertoires from about 610 subjects and related those repertoires to cytomegalovirus serostatus. Among 300 to 500 genotyped donors of the cohort, an average of approximately 240,000 unique TCR beta nucleotide sequences was sequenced per donor, of which 15% to 20% were non-productive. Both class I and class II loci were covered by HLA typing, at four-digit resolution. The number of typed donors differed by locus: roughly 620-640 for A, B, C, DRB1 and DQB1; approximately 540 for DQA1; roughly 600 for DPA1; and roughly 490 for DPB1.

The cohort comprised around 700 healthy bone marrow donors. Cohort members were all nominally healthy when sampled, although unrecorded immune exposures were likely present. The donor tested CMV seronegative, placing the donor among the 350 to 400 seronegative members of the cohort. A peripheral blood sample was collected from each donor, and TCR beta sequencing was performed on peripheral blood mononuclear cells. Genomic DNA was extracted from the blood cell samples with the Qiagen DNeasy Blood Extraction Kit. The library came from the immunoSEQ multiplex PCR assay. A mixture of 60 forward primers for TCR Vbeta segments and 13 reverse primers for TCR Jbeta segments was used in the multiplex PCR. Amplification of the CDR3 region of rearranged TCR beta genes was performed with a multiplex PCR assay on genomic DNA. The Illumina HiSeq System was used to sequence the amplified TCR beta libraries as 87-base-pair reads. Per the authors' processing: In a later analysis, approximately 74 million unique TCR beta chains were counted across the 650 to 750 repertoires, and roughly 10 million of these chains were shared by at least two donors. To remove PCR and sequencing errors, raw reads were error-corrected and collapsed into unique sequences using a nearest-neighbor algorithm that merged closely related sequences. CDR3 sequences were aligned to IMGT reference sequences to assign V, D and J gene segments. For a sequence to be retained, at least a six-nucleotide match to both a V gene segment and a J gene segment was required. A rearrangement was called productive if the CDR3 had no stop codons and remained in frame with V and J, and every other rearrangement was called non-productive. Following IMGT convention, CDR3 was defined as the stretch from the second conserved V-encoded cysteine to the conserved J-encoded phenylalanine. In an earlier analysis of roughly 580 of the donors, sequences lacking an unambiguous match to a single V gene segment were excluded. An earlier analysis of roughly 590 of the donors called V segments functional above 56.7% productive rearrangements and segregating when the between-donor standard deviation exceeded 5%. A statistical classification framework was developed to diagnose cytomegalovirus status using the catalog of TCR beta chain sequences. In a later analysis, V and J genes were assigned by comparing TCR nucleotide sequences against IMGT/GENE-DB human TR gene sequences. The TCRdist pipeline was used in a later analysis to assign CDR3 sequences and most-parsimonious VDJ recombination scenarios. A later analysis defined each TCR beta chain by its CDR3 amino acid sequence plus V-gene family, and excluded reads lacking a unique V-gene family. To address suspected cross-contamination and a sequencing artifact, a later analysis removed 592 highly shared, low-generation-probability nucleotide sequences. In a later analysis, a clonal expansion index for each public chain was calculated from normalized within-repertoire ranks of inferred template counts. In a later analysis, generation probabilities were computed with a VDJ recombination model fitted to out-of-frame rearrangements, and the resulting probabilities were checked against IGoR. Hypergeometric tests were used in a later analysis to score TCR-TCR, TCR-HLA and TCR-CMV co-occurrence, with a repertoire-size bias correction applied to the TCR pairs. In a later analysis, false discovery rates were estimated by permuting HLA or CMV assignments 20 times. In a later analysis, co-occurring TCRs were grouped with DBSCAN, and TCRdist sequence similarity was added when clustering was performed within HLA-allele-positive subsets. Repertoires with fewer than 30,000 or more than 120,000 public chains were left out of co-occurrence clustering, as were about five repertoires with anomalous nucleotide sharing. TCRdb holds this immuneACCESS table with in-frame rearrangements only. Some clones are missing; in checked studies, unresolved V genes explain under half, and the rest has no known cause. V and J calls and clone size come straight from that table; D and trimming were deduced from the DNA. Here the sample has roughly 180,000 clones; about 75% occur a single time. The ten largest clones represent 2.5% of the sample.

Beyond this particular receptor, the publication reports: According to the authors, the approach could potentially be generalized to other disease states and immunological phenotypes. A cluster of highly shared sequence variants was judged likely to represent a technical artifact of the sequencing pipeline. About 15 rarely observed V segments, including chromosome 9 orphons, were excluded from the earlier analysis of about 600 of the donors because counts were too low. A few of the identified cytomegalovirus-associated TCR beta chains were confirmed in vitro to be specific for cytomegalovirus antigens. The classifier was reported to diagnose cytomegalovirus status with high specificity and sensitivity in both the original cohort and the validation cohort. An earlier analysis of 450 to 750 of the donors showed that most TCR beta V segments appeared in productive rearrangements either about 87% or about 30% of the time, which broadly matched IMGT annotations. In a later analysis, several top co-occurrence clusters were reported to appear linked to parvovirus B19, influenza, CMV and Epstein-Barr virus. Assigning TCR associations to individual alleles was difficult when HLA alleles, especially DR and DQ, strongly co-occurred. The study gave a list of some 150 TCR beta chains associated with cytomegalovirus. Correlated functional status among segregating V segments might be attributable to linkage disequilibrium, but an unknown experimental factor could not be ruled out. A later analysis found that most CMV-associated TCR beta chains appeared HLA-restricted, with HLA associations seemingly driven largely by CMV exposure. This cohort had only TCR beta chains sequenced, and the lack of alpha or paired-chain data limited which features could be detected. V-gene and J-gene trimming of TCR beta chains was associated with a missense DCLRE1C variant in a later genetic analysis, and the association was replicated in an independent cohort. Most TCR sequences were seen in very few donors, while some public TCRs were found in many individuals. Immune exposure information for the cohort was limited to CMV serostatus. A later analysis found that HLA-associated TCR beta chains were more clonally expanded and had lower generation probabilities than equally common non-associated chains. A further reported finding was that TCR beta sequences accurately predicted the HLA-A and HLA-B alleles for most subjects in the first cohort. Because HLA typing was unavailable for some donors at each locus, only the typed subset was used in association tests. A later genetic analysis reported fewer N-insertions in productive TCRs among donors in an Asian-associated ancestry cluster than the roughly 700-donor mean. Sequencing depth was assumed to be roughly uniform across donors in the presence/absence analyses, though that assumption may not hold. According to a later analysis, TCR association rates differed among HLA loci, with DRB1 alleles showing the most associated TCRs and HLA-C alleles showing the fewest. Specific HLA alleles were associated with 15,000 to 20,000 TCR beta sequences at a false discovery rate of 0.05 in a later analysis.

The receptor was derived from a female donor in good health and CMV-seronegative. Sequencing was done on a sample of PBMCs.

The DNA sequence follows: TGTGCCAGCAGCCCCAGGGGTCCTGGAAACACCATATATTTT. This sequence encodes CASSPRGPGNTIYF. The sequence joins TRBV7-9 to TRBJ1-3; the D segment could be TRBD1, given 6 matching bases. Reading from cysteine to phenylalanine, the CDR3 counts 14 amino acids. Only the CDR3 region is kept as DNA, spanning 42 bases read in frame from base 1. CDR1 and CDR2, looked up from the germline V gene (reference sequence), are SEHNR and FQNEAQ. V is pared back by 5 bases and J by 2 bases, with 10 bases lying between the germline termini.